The 24 T cell receptor beta chains below come from one sample, sequenced in a study of T cell changes during pregnancy in multiple sclerosis. The method was immunoSEQ multiplex PCR; TCRdb's version includes in-frame clones alone and lacks a portion of them. The data contain some 99,000 clones, about 91% of them seen just once; the ten biggest clones take up roughly 2.1%. Sequenced here: peripheral blood, sampled after pregnancy. The receptor set was obtained from a female donor in good health, enrolled as a control in a pregnancy study.

This rearrangement joins TRBV5-1 to TRBJ2-2, with D tentatively TRBD1 (6 bases). This CDR3 is built from 15 residues. CDR1 and CDR2 from the germline V gene are SGHRS and YFSETQ. The V and J ends lost 0 bases and 6 bases respectively, with 12 bases between them. The CDR3 loop is CASSLAGGGSGELFF. Written as DNA, the CDR3 is TGCGCCAGCAGCTTGGCGGGTGGGGGCTCCGGGGAGCTGTTTTTT.

This clone was seen only once. The chain is built from TRBV18 and TRBJ2-4; TRBD2 agrees at 7 bases. V shed 3 bases, J shed 2 bases, and the junction held 4 bases outside the gene matches. The germline V gene encodes CDR1 KGHSH and CDR2 LQKENI. This CDR3 spans 15 amino acids. The CDR3 reads CASSPREATKNIQYF. DNA for the CDR3: TGTGCCAGCTCACCCCGGGAGGCGACCAAAAACATTCAGTACTTC.

The chain is built from TRBV7-9 and TRBJ2-5, with TRBD2 identical over 11 bases. V gave up 3 bases and J gave up 5 bases; unmatched junction bases: 5. This CDR3 is 15 amino acids long. Germline values: CDR1 SEHNR, CDR2 FQNEAQ (reference sequence). As DNA, the CDR3 is TGTGCCAGCAGCTTGGTAGCGGGGGGGCCGGAGACCCAGTACTTC. As protein: CASSLVAGGPETQYF.

This clone was recorded only once. The chain uses TRBV30 and TRBJ1-1; weak D call: TRBD1 (6 bases). Germline V gene lookup returns CDR1 GTSNPN and CDR2 SVGIG (reference sequence). The CDR3 is 14 residues long. Trimming removed 4 bases at V and 5 bases at J, with 17 bases between. The DNA of the CDR3 is TGTGCCTGGAAACGAAAGGGGGGGCCAACTGAAGCTTTCTTT. This codes for CAWKRKGGPTEAFF.

The chain joins TRBV28 to TRBJ2-1; the match to TRBD2 covers 11 bases. From germline, CDR1 is MDHEN and CDR2 SYDVKM. The J segment lost 9 bases and the V segment lost 6 bases, leaving 7 bases of the junction unmatched. This CDR3 contains 14 residues. CDR3 protein: CASSRLAGSGEQFF. In DNA form, the CDR3 reads TGTGCCAGCAGCCGACTAGCGGGAAGCGGTGAGCAGTTCTTC.

This rearrangement joins TRBV28 to TRBJ2-7; D is possibly TRBD1 (5 bases). The germline V gene has CDR1 MDHEN and CDR2 SYDVKM. This CDR3 spans 14 amino acids. Trimming cost V 4 bases and J 3 bases, with 13 bases left between them. The CDR3 reads CASSSQDKYYEQYF. The CDR3 DNA sequence: TGTGCCAGCAGTTCACAGGACAAATACTACGAGCAGTACTTC.

This chain uses TRBV9 with TRBJ1-3, with D perhaps matching TRBD1 (5 bases). The germline CDR1 and CDR2 sequences are SGDLS and YYNGEE. This CDR3 contains 15 residues. Trimming stripped 3 bases from V and 5 bases from J, with 15 bases between. The CDR3 spells CASSEGGTGRNTIYF. CDR3 coding DNA: TGTGCCAGCAGCGAGGGTGGAACAGGTAGAAACACCATATATTTT.

This clone was recorded a few times. This chain connects TRBV4-1 to TRBJ2-6; D call uncertain. V was cut by 3 bases and J by 2 bases, with 2 bases left in between. Germline V CDR1 and CDR2: MGHRA, YSYEKL. This CDR3 comprises 13 residues. The DNA for the CDR3 is TGCGCCAGCAGCCACACTGGGGCCAACGTCCTGACTTTC. Protein sequence: CASSHTGANVLTF.

CDR3: CASSLAQGLRSEAFF. CDR3 nucleotide sequence: TGTGCCAGCAGCTTAGCGCAGGGGTTGAGGTCTGAAGCTTTCTTT. This chain joins TRBV11-2 and TRBJ1-1, with a weak D call TRBD1 (6 bases). The CDR3 is 15 amino acids. The germline gives CDR1 SGHAT, CDR2 FQNNGV. Trimming took 1 base from V and 6 from J, leaving 15 bases between them. Combining the CDR3 with reference TRBV11-2 and TRBJ1-1 gives the whole variable domain EAGVAQSPRYKIIEKRQSVAFWCNPISGHATLYWYQQILGQGPKLLIQFQNNGVVDDSQLPKDRFSAERLKGVDSTLKIQPAKLEDSAVYLCASSLAQGLRSEAFFGQGTRLTVV.

V gene TRBV5-1 combines with J gene TRBJ2-7; D is ambiguous. The length of the CDR3 is 14 residues. Germline CDR1 reads SGHRS; CDR2 reads YFSETQ. V lost 4 bases and J lost 0, with 11 bases in between. The CDR3 protein is CASSVQALSYEQYF. The CDR3 DNA sequence: TGCGCCAGCAGCGTTCAGGCCCTCTCCTACGAGCAGTACTTC.

This clone turned up a few times. The chain joins TRBV2 to TRBJ2-3, with D possibly matching TRBD2 (5 bases). Germline CDR1 and CDR2: SNHLY and FYNNEI. With 6 bases removed from V and 2 bases from J, the gap between germline ends came to 18 bases. This CDR3 is 16 amino acids long. This CDR3 is CASRADWSGVTDTQYF. The DNA of the CDR3 is TGTGCCAGCAGGGCAGACTGGAGCGGAGTCACAGATACGCAGTATTTT.

J is TRBJ2-1 and V is TRBV18; tentative D call: TRBD1 (5 bases). V was shortened by 3 bases and J by 4 bases, with 13 bases between the two germline ends. The CDR3 extends over 15 amino acids. Germline CDR1 reads KGHSH; CDR2 reads LQKENI. The CDR3, as DNA: TGTGCCAGCTCACCGCCAGGGTGGGCTTACAATGAGCAGTTCTTC. Amino acid sequence: CASSPPGWAYNEQFF. The full variable domain, its missing parts supplied by reference TRBV18 and TRBJ2-1, is NAGVMQNPRHLVRRRGQEARLRCSPMKGHSHVYWYRQLPEEGLKFMVYLQKENIIDESGMPKERFSAEFPKEGPSILRIQQVVRGDSAAYFCASSPPGWAYNEQFFGPGTRLTVL.

The chain uses TRBV7-3 and TRBJ2-7; the match to TRBD1 covers 10 bases. After removal of 4 bases from V and 5 bases from J, the junction contained 8 bases not matched to a gene. Germline V gene lookup returns CDR1 SGHTA and CDR2 FQGTGA. CDR3 length equals 15 residues. The CDR3 DNA follows: TGTGCCAGCAGCTCATCCGGGACAGGGGTAAACGAGCAGTACTTC. This sequence encodes CASSSSGTGVNEQYF.

The CDR3 spells CASSDRAKGNQPQHF. The CDR3 DNA is TGTGCCAGCAGCGACAGGGCTAAGGGCAATCAGCCCCAGCATTTT. This rearrangement joins TRBV6-1 to TRBJ1-5; TRBD1 matches 7 bases. The junction had 7 bases not matched to a gene; V was cut back by 6 bases and J by 2 bases. The germline V gene has CDR1 MNHNS and CDR2 SASEGT. The CDR3 runs 15 residues.

The chain is built from TRBV6-4 and TRBJ2-3, with 10 positions matching TRBD2. The trim removed 5 bases at V and 10 bases at J, leaving 12 bases unmatched. Germline V gives CDR1 MRHNA, CDR2 SNTAGT. The CDR3 runs 15 residues. DNA of the CDR3: TGTGCCAGCAGTCCCTCCGGGACTAGCGCCCGAGCGCAGTATTTT. Amino acid sequence: CASSPSGTSARAQYF.

The chain combines TRBV27 with TRBJ2-5, with 10 bases aligning to TRBD2. The CDR3 consists of 18 residues. J gave up 0 bases and V 7 bases, and 14 bases lay outside the gene matches. CDR1 and CDR2 (germline): MNHEY, SMNVEV (reference sequence). CDR3 coding DNA: TGTGCCAGCACCTCCAAAGCCCTAGCGGGAGAGTACCAAGAGACCCAGTACTTC. Translation gives CASTSKALAGEYQETQYF.

The chain couples TRBV11-2 to TRBJ2-1; possible D gene TRBD1, 5 bases. In germline, CDR1 is SGHAT, CDR2 FQNNGV. The CDR3 runs 15 residues. Deletions cut 4 bases from V and 4 bases from J, with 14 bases between. Here the CDR3 DNA reads TGTGCCAGCAGCTGGGGAACAGGTTATTACAATGAGCAGTTCTTC. It is translated as CASSWGTGYYNEQFF.

This clone was found a few times. This chain joins TRBV28 and TRBJ1-5; the D is unclear. CDR3 length equals 14 residues. V lost 3 bases and J 3 bases, leaving 9 bases between the germline ends. Germline V gene lookup returns CDR1 MDHEN and CDR2 SYDVKM. CDR3 nucleotides: TGTGCCAGCAGTTTGGAGGGCCCCAATCAGCCCCAGCATTTT. Translated: CASSLEGPNQPQHF.

CDR3 in DNA: TGTGCCAGCGGTACAGAATACACTGAAGCTTTCTTT. It specifies CASGTEYTEAFF. The rearrangement links TRBV28 to TRBJ1-1; D ambiguous. V shed 8 bases and J shed 3 bases, with 10 bases lying between them. This CDR3 comprises 12 residues. Germline V gene data show CDR1 as MDHEN and CDR2 as SYDVKM.

V usage is TRBV6-5 and J usage is TRBJ2-4; TRBD2 matches 7 bases. The germline V gene has CDR1 MNHEY and CDR2 SVGAGI. The length of the CDR3 is 16 residues. V lost 0 bases to trimming and J lost 8 bases; unmatched junction nucleotides: 10. The CDR3 DNA is TGTGCCAGCAGTTACTCGGGTCCGCGGGGAGGGGACATTCAGTACTTC. Its translation is CASSYSGPRGGDIQYF.

This clone was picked up a small number of times. The CDR3 coding sequence is TGTGCCACCAGACAGGGTGACTACGAGCAGTACTTC. It codes for CATRQGDYEQYF. This sequence joins TRBV10-3 and TRBJ2-7, with 7 bases aligning to TRBD1. Germline V CDR1 and CDR2: ENHRY, SYGVKD. The junction had 6 bases not matched to a gene; V was cut back by 10 bases and J by 3 bases. CDR3 length: 12 amino acids.

This chain uses TRBV6-5 with TRBJ1-2; D remains unclear. This CDR3 is 13 amino acids long. CDR1 and CDR2 (germline): MNHEY, SVGAGI. Trimming took off 8 bases at V and 0 bases at J, with 10 bases between the two ends. CDR3 residues: CASVGLPNYGYTF. DNA for the CDR3: TGTGCCAGCGTGGGCCTCCCTAACTATGGCTACACCTTC.

The chain is built from TRBV4-1 and TRBJ2-2; D is perhaps TRBD2 (6 bases). Looked up from germline, CDR1 is MGHRA and CDR2 is YSYEKL. This CDR3 spans 13 amino acids. Trimming removed 4 bases at V and 6 bases at J, with 9 bases between. The CDR3 loop reads CASSPTRSGELFF. The CDR3 coding sequence is TGCGCCAGCAGCCCGACTAGATCCGGGGAGCTGTTTTTT.

The V gene is TRBV5-8, the J gene TRBJ2-7; D remains unclear. Deletions cut 0 bases from V and 1 base from J, with 11 bases between. CDR1 SGHTS and CDR2 YDEGEE come from the germline V gene. The CDR3 extends over 15 amino acids. DNA for the CDR3: TGTGCCAGCAGCTTGGGGCCAGGCGAATCCTACGAGCAGTACTTC. It translates to CASSLGPGESYEQYF.